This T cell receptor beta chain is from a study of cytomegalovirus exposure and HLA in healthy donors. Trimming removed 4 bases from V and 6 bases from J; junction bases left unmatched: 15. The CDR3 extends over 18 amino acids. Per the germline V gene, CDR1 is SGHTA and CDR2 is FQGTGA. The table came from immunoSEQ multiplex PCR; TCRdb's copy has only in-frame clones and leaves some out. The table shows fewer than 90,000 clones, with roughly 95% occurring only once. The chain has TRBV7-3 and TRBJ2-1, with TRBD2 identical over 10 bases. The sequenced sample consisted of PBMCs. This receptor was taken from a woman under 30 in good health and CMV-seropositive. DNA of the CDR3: TGTGCCAGCAGCTCGGGACCTCCTCTAGCGGGAGAACCCAATGAGCAGTTCTTC. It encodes CASSSGPPLAGEPNEQFF.